The rows below give T cell receptor beta chains drawn from one sample of a study of radiation and T cells in renal cell carcinoma. Repertoires were generated with immunoSEQ multiplex PCR, while TCRdb's copy carries only in-frame clones and drops some. The repertoire holds 150,000 or so clones, roughly nine tenths seen once, with roughly 10% in the top ten. This sample comprised blood, obtained from a patient whose treatment included radiotherapy and nephrectomy. These receptors came from a woman in her forties or fifties with renal cell carcinoma. CDR3s include the opening cysteine and the closing phenylalanine or tryptophan. D genes are given only for firm matches. Clone size, where shown, is once, few, many, or a class for clones that have expanded.

>NA|TRBV6-1|TRBJ1-4|NA
TGTGCCAGCAGTGAGCCCTCACTTAATGAAAAACTGTTTTTT
CASSEPSLNEKLFF
>NA|TRBV6-6|TRBJ1-6|NA
TGTGCCAGCAGTTACGGAGTCGCTCCCCTCCACTTT
CASSYGVAPLHF
>NA|TRBV5-1|TRBJ1-6|NA
TGCGCCAGCAGCTTGGAAGTGAATTCACCCCTCCACTTT
CASSLEVNSPLHF
>few|TRBV7-8|TRBJ1-2|NA
TGTGCCAGCAGCTTGGTAGGGGGGAACTATGGCTACACCTTC
CASSLVGGNYGYTF
>NA|TRBV7-8|TRBJ1-1|NA
TGTGCCAGCAGCTTGGGTCTTCTTGGGGCGAACACTGAAGCTTTCTTT
CASSLGLLGANTEAFF
>NA|TRBV7-2|TRBJ1-2|TRBD1
TGTGCCAGCAACTTCCACAGGGGTGGTGGCTACACCTTC
CASNFHRGGGYTF
>NA|TRBV19|TRBJ1-5|NA
TGTGCCAGTAGTCCGAGCGACGGTAGCAATCAGCCCCAGCATTTT
CASSPSDGSNQPQHF
>NA|TRBV7-9|TRBJ1-1|TRBD1
TGTGCCAGCAGCTTAGCGCTACGGGACAGGGCTTTCTTT
CASSLALRDRAFF
>NA|TRBV4-1|TRBJ2-7|NA
TGCGCCAGCAGCCGAGATCCGACGGTCTACGAGCAGTACTTC
CASSRDPTVYEQYF
>once|TRBV6-6|TRBJ2-3|TRBD1
TGTGCCAGCATTCCCGGACAGGGGGCGCGAGGTACGCAGTATTTT
CASIPGQGARGTQYF
>NA|TRBV30|TRBJ2-7|NA
TGTGCCTGGAGGAAACAGGGTTACGAGCAGTACTTC
CAWRKQGYEQYF
>NA|TRBV18|TRBJ2-5|TRBD1
TGTGCCAGCTCACTAATTGACAGGGGAGAGACCCAGTACTTC
CASSLIDRGETQYF
>NA|TRBV4-2|TRBJ2-5|TRBD2
TGTGCCAGCAGCCCTAGCGGGGGGAATCAAGAGACCCAGTACTTC
CASSPSGGNQETQYF
>NA|TRBV19|TRBJ1-3|NA
TGTGCCAGTAGTATCTCGCAGGGAATTAGAAACACCATATATTTT
CASSISQGIRNTIYF
>NA|TRBV2|TRBJ2-7|TRBD2
TGTGCCAGCAGTGAAATGGGCGGGGGGGCGGTCTACGAGCAGTACTTC
CASSEMGGGAVYEQYF
>NA|TRBV7-2|TRBJ1-1|NA
TGTGCCAGCAGCTTAGGCCCGGGGGTAAGGGGCACTGAAGCTTTCTTT
CASSLGPGVRGTEAFF
>NA|TRBV5-1|TRBJ1-4|NA
TGCGCCAGCAGCTTGGCAGGGGATTTCGAAAAACTGTTTTTT
CASSLAGDFEKLFF
>NA|TRBV6-1|TRBJ1-2|TRBD1
TGTGCCAGCCGTACCGGGGACAGGGTATATGGCTACACCTTC
CASRTGDRVYGYTF
>NA|TRBV25-1|TRBJ1-5|NA
TGTGCCAGCAGCCAAGGTTGGGGGCAAAATCAGCCCCAGCATTTT
CASSQGWGQNQPQHF
>once|TRBV6-6|TRBJ2-2|TRBD2
TGTGCCAGCAGTCCGCGGACTAGCGGAAACACCGGGGAGCTGTTTTTT
CASSPRTSGNTGELFF
>NA|TRBV14|TRBJ1-2|NA
TGTGCCAGCAGCCATCGGGGAGCTAACTATGGCTACACCTTC
CASSHRGANYGYTF
>NA|TRBV5-1|TRBJ2-4|NA
TGCGCCAGCCAAGGGGGGGACATTCAGTACTTC
CASQGGDIQYF
>few|TRBV19|TRBJ2-2|NA
TGTGCCAGTAGGGGGGCGCACGGGGAGCTGTTTTTT
CASRGAHGELFF
>NA|TRBV9|TRBJ2-2|TRBD2
TGTGCCAGCAGCGGGGGACTAGCGGGTACGAACACCGGGGAGCTGTTTTTT
CASSGGLAGTNTGELFF
>NA|TRBV5-1|TRBJ1-1|NA
TGCGCCAGCAGCGATACAGCGAACACTGAAGCTTTCTTT
CASSDTANTEAFF
>NA|TRBV29-1|TRBJ2-3|TRBD1
TGCAGCGTTGAGGGACAGGGAAGCACAGATACGCAGTATTTT
CSVEGQGSTDTQYF
>NA|TRBV6-5|TRBJ1-1|NA
TGTGCCAGCAGTTCCCCGGGCGGAATGAACACTGAAGCTTTCTTT
CASSSPGGMNTEAFF
>NA|TRBV6-5|TRBJ2-2|NA
TGTGCCAGCAGTTATGGCAGCCCGAACACCGGGGAGCTGTTTTTT
CASSYGSPNTGELFF
>NA|TRBV2|TRBJ1-2|TRBD1
TGTGCCAGCAGTGAACAGGGGGTTGCTGGCTACACCTTC
CASSEQGVAGYTF
>NA|TRBV18|TRBJ2-7|NA
TGTGCCAGCTCACCCGAGGTTGAGCAGTACTTC
CASSPEVEQYF
>NA|TRBV6-5|TRBJ1-2|NA
TGTGCCAGCAGTTACTCTGGGCGGAACTATGGCTACACCTTC
CASSYSGRNYGYTF
>NA|TRBV18|TRBJ1-1|NA
TGTGCCAGCTCACCACGGATAGACACTGAAGCTTTCTTT
CASSPRIDTEAFF
>NA|TRBV5-5|TRBJ2-7|NA
TGTGCCAGCAGCTTGGTGGCAGAGCCCTACGAGCAGTACTTC
CASSLVAEPYEQYF
>NA|TRBV2|TRBJ1-2|NA
TGTGCCAGCAGTGGTAGTGGCTACACCTTC
CASSGSGYTF
>once|TRBV19|TRBJ1-2|TRBD1
TGTGCCAGTAGTTACAGGGGGCACGTCTATGGCTACACCTTC
CASSYRGHVYGYTF
>NA|TRBV9|TRBJ1-2|TRBD1
TGTGCCAGCAGCGGGGGGACAGGTTGGAGCTATGGCTACACCTTC
CASSGGTGWSYGYTF
>NA|TRBV19|TRBJ1-2|NA
TGTGCCAGTAACGATGCCCGGGACAATAACTATGGCTACACCTTC
CASNDARDNNYGYTF
>NA|TRBV5-1|TRBJ2-7|NA
TGCGCCAGCAGCTTGGGGGGAAGTCAGTACTTC
CASSLGGSQYF
>NA|TRBV12-1|TRBJ2-3|NA
TGTGCCAGCAGCTTTTTAGCGGGGTTAAGCACAGATACGCAGTATTTT
CASSFLAGLSTDTQYF
>NA|TRBV21-1|TRBJ1-3|NA
TGTGCCAGCAGCAGTGGCAGCGAGACTCCCTCTGGAAACACCATATATTTT
CASSSGSETPSGNTIYF
>NA|TRBV5-1|TRBJ1-4|TRBD1
TGCGCCAGCAGGAGGGACGGCAGGGGGGAAAAACTGTTTTTT
CASRRDGRGEKLFF
>NA|TRBV19|TRBJ1-5|NA
TGTGCCAGTAGTATCGAGGGTACCAATCAGCCCCAGCATTTT
CASSIEGTNQPQHF
>NA|TRBV6-1|TRBJ1-4|NA
TGTGCCAGCAGTGGATATGAAAAACTGTTTTTT
CASSGYEKLFF
>once|TRBV6-5|TRBJ1-2|NA
TGTGCCAGCGGCGACAGTGCTAACTATGGCTACACCTTC
CASGDSANYGYTF
>NA|TRBV27|TRBJ2-7|NA
TGTGCCAGCAGTCCCCTCAGGGAGGCCTACGAGCAGTACTTC
CASSPLREAYEQYF
>NA|TRBV2|TRBJ1-3|NA
TGTGCCAGCATGGGGGTCCTACTCTCTGGAAACACCATATATTTT
CASMGVLLSGNTIYF
>once|TRBV9|TRBJ2-1|TRBD2
TGTGCCAGCAGCCCGTACGGGGGGACCCAATACAATGAGCAGTTCTTC
CASSPYGGTQYNEQFF
>NA|TRBV12-5|TRBJ2-5|NA
TGTGCTAGTGGTTTGGTAGGAATGGAGACCCAGTACTTC
CASGLVGMETQYF
>NA|TRBV5-1|TRBJ2-1|TRBD2
TGCGCCAGCAGCTTGCAGCGGACTAGCGGGGGGCGGGCCAATGAGCAGTTCTTC
CASSLQRTSGGRANEQFF
>NA|TRBV6-5|TRBJ1-4|NA
TGTGCCAGCAGTTACTCCAGGACGGCTAATGAAAAACTGTTTTTT
CASSYSRTANEKLFF
>NA|TRBV7-9|TRBJ2-3|NA
TGTGCCAGCACTCCCAGAGGCAGGGGAGTCGCAGATACGCAGTATTTT
CASTPRGRGVADTQYF
>NA|TRBV7-2|TRBJ1-3|NA
TGTGCCAGCAGCTTAGTGGGAGAATCTGGAAACACCATATATTTT
CASSLVGESGNTIYF
>NA|TRBV18|TRBJ2-5|NA
TGTGCCAGCTCAGCCGGACAGCAAGAGACCCAGTACTTC
CASSAGQQETQYF
>once|TRBV11-3|TRBJ1-1|NA
TGTGCCAGCAGCCACGGTCGGGCTAACACTGAAGCTTTCTTT
CASSHGRANTEAFF
>NA|TRBV7-3|TRBJ2-1|NA
TGTGCCAGCAGCTCAAGTTCCAGCGGCCCCTACAATGAGCAGTTCTTC
CASSSSSSGPYNEQFF